Each of the 15 T cell receptor beta chains below was sequenced from the same sample in a study of shared T cell receptors in the human thymus. Repertoires were generated with immunoSEQ multiplex PCR, while TCRdb's copy carries only in-frame clones and drops some. The data show over 650,000 clones, roughly 86% seen once. This same sample was also taken into another study, of human thymus T cells.

The sequencing sample was made of thymocytes. Receptors were obtained from a boy under two years old with a congenital heart defect.

Comment on this clone: Other DNA sequences of this sample code for an identical CDR3. This chain connects TRBV28 to TRBJ1-2; no clear D gene. The ends were cut back, 3 bases at V and 6 bases at J, with 8 bases in the middle. This CDR3 region has 12 residues. Germline V gene lookup returns CDR1 MDHEN and CDR2 SYDVKM. CDR3 residues: CASSFSGNGYTF. CDR3 nucleotide sequence: TGTGCCAGCAGTTTTTCGGGTAATGGCTACACCTTC.

The chain is built from TRBV10-1 and TRBJ2-1; TRBD2 agrees at 11 bases. The CDR3 consists of 15 residues. V lost 6 bases and J lost 7; bases outside the gene matches: 8. Germline V gene lookup returns CDR1 WNHNN and CDR2 SYGVQD (reference sequence). The CDR3 DNA reads as TGCGCCAGCAGGGCCGGGACTAGCGGACGAAATGAGCAGTTCTTC. It encodes CASRAGTSGRNEQFF.

J is TRBJ2-1 and V is TRBV6-5; D gene uncertain. V was cut by 5 bases and J by 7 bases, with 15 bases left in between. Looked up from germline, CDR1 is MNHEY and CDR2 is SVGAGI. The CDR3 contains 14 residues. Written as DNA, the CDR3 is TGTGCCAGCAGTGAGATCGTAACGCGGAATGAGCAGTTCTTC. It codes for CASSEIVTRNEQFF.

The chain uses TRBV12-5 and TRBJ2-7; D perhaps matches TRBD2 (6 bases). The CDR3 runs to 15 residues. Trimming took 0 bases from V and 3 from J, leaving 12 bases between them. The germline V gene encodes CDR1 LGHNT and CDR2 FRNRAP. CDR3 region: CASGLVASGLYEQYF. The CDR3 nucleotides read TGTGCTAGTGGTTTGGTGGCCTCGGGACTCTACGAGCAGTACTTC.

The chain recombines TRBV18 with TRBJ2-7, with 9 bases lining up with TRBD1. The CDR3 has 15 amino acids. V gave up 3 bases and J gave up 5 bases; unmatched junction bases: 8. Per germline, CDR1 KGHSH and CDR2 LQKENI. CDR3 amino acids: CASSPLRDRAHEQYF. The CDR3 DNA reads TGTGCCAGCTCACCCCTCCGGGACAGGGCCCACGAGCAGTACTTC.

The V and J genes are TRBV6-1 and TRBJ2-3, with a weak D call TRBD2 (7 bases). The germline V gene has CDR1 MNHNS and CDR2 SASEGT. This CDR3 has 14 residues. V was shortened by 8 bases and J by 1 base, with 13 bases between the two germline ends. The CDR3 is CASWGGPRTDTQYF. CDR3 in DNA: TGTGCCAGCTGGGGGGGCCCCCGCACAGATACGCAGTATTTT.

V usage is TRBV5-1 and J usage is TRBJ2-7, with 7 bases matching TRBD2. Germline lookup yields CDR1 SGHRS and CDR2 YFSETQ. V lost 0 bases and J lost 3; bases outside the gene matches: 6. This CDR3 region has 15 residues. The CDR3 loop reads CASSLEARGDYEQYF. The DNA of the CDR3 is TGCGCCAGCAGCTTGGAGGCACGGGGGGACTACGAGCAGTACTTC.

This chain joins TRBV14 and TRBJ1-1; D not resolved. Germline V gene lookup returns CDR1 SGHDN and CDR2 FVKESK. The CDR3 spans 13 residues. V was clipped by 0 bases and J by 3 bases, with 5 bases between them. The CDR3 reads CASSQERDTEAFF. CDR3 in DNA: TGTGCCAGCAGCCAAGAGAGGGACACTGAAGCTTTCTTT. Variable domain in full (rest from reference TRBV14 and TRBJ1-1): EAGVTQFPSHSVIEKGQTVTLRCDPISGHDNLYWYRRVMGKEIKFLLHFVKESKQDESGMPNNRFLAERTGGTYSTLKVQPAELEDSGVYFCASSQERDTEAFFGQGTRLTVV.

The J gene is TRBJ1-2, the V gene TRBV7-9; tentatively, D is TRBD1 (6 bases). Germline V gives CDR1 SEHNR, CDR2 FQNEAQ (reference sequence). The CDR3 is 15 amino acids. V was trimmed by 4 bases and J by 4 bases, leaving 16 bases between them. CDR3 loop: CASSYDGQTSYGYTF. In nucleotides, the CDR3 is TGTGCCAGCAGCTACGACGGACAGACATCCTATGGCTACACCTTC. The full variable domain, in which reference TRBV7-9 and TRBJ1-2 provide the parts outside the CDR3, is DTGVSQNPRHKITKRGQNVTFRCDPISEHNRLYWYRQTLGQGPEFLTYFQNEAQLEKSRLLSDRFSAERPKGSFSTLEIQRTEQGDSAMYLCASSYDGQTSYGYTFGSGTRLTVV.

The V gene is TRBV25-1, the J gene TRBJ2-5; D not resolved. Germline V gene lookup returns CDR1 MGHDK and CDR2 SYGVNS. Trimming stripped 3 bases from V and 0 bases from J, with 20 bases between. This CDR3 has 18 amino acids. CDR3 in DNA: TGTGCCAGCAGTGACCCCCCTCCAGCAGGCCCGTACCAAGAGACCCAGTACTTC. As protein: CASSDPPPAGPYQETQYF.

The V gene is TRBV4-3, the J gene TRBJ1-4; no clear D gene. This CDR3 is 17 amino acids long. Between the trimmed V and J ends, which lost 2 bases and 0 bases, there was a span of 13 bases. The germline CDR1 and CDR2 sequences are LGHNA and YSLEER. CDR3 sequence: CASSQPTRGATNEKLFF. CDR3 bases: TGCGCCAGCAGCCAACCTACACGGGGTGCAACTAATGAAAAACTGTTTTTT.

The J gene is TRBJ2-7, the V gene TRBV29-1; no clear D gene. The CDR3 is 13 amino acids. Trimming took off 4 bases at V and 4 bases at J, with 14 bases between the two ends. The germline V gene has CDR1 SQVTM and CDR2 ANQGSEA. CDR3 amino acids: CSVAPRERYEQYF. For the CDR3, the DNA is TGCAGCGTTGCCCCACGTGAACGGTACGAGCAGTACTTC.

The V and J genes are TRBV25-1 and TRBJ1-3; 10 bases line up with TRBD1. J gave up 8 bases and V 8 bases, and 12 bases lay outside the gene matches. Per germline, CDR1 MGHDK and CDR2 SYGVNS. The CDR3 runs 15 residues. The CDR3, as DNA: TGTGCCAGCGGGATAGACAGGGGGCTAGGTGACACCATATATTTT. Its protein product is CASGIDRGLGDTIYF.

On this clone itself: Other DNA sequences in this sample translate to the same CDR3. The chain combines TRBV9 with TRBJ2-7, with 7 positions matching TRBD1. This CDR3 region has 14 residues. Germline loops: CDR1 SGDLS, CDR2 YYNGEE. Trimming at V came to 4 bases and at J to 0 bases, leaving 4 bases not matched to a gene. The CDR3 nucleotides are TGTGCCAGCAGCCCAAGGGACAGCTCCTACGAGCAGTACTTC. This gives the protein CASSPRDSSYEQYF.

The rearrangement links TRBV6-1 to TRBJ1-5; D may be TRBD1 (5 bases). The CDR3 sequence is 18 residues long. Germline-derived CDR1 and CDR2 are MNHNS and SASEGT. V was cut by 4 bases and J by 0 bases, with 19 bases left in between. The CDR3 nucleotides read TGTGCCAGCAGTGCTACTTATCGAGGACAAAATAGCAATCAGCCCCAGCATTTT. This encodes CASSATYRGQNSNQPQHF.